This note documents a single T cell receptor (beta chain) sequence. The antigen is not known. This entry belongs to a study of T cells after posttransplantation cyclophosphamide. General study results and limits: Skin or GI-infiltrating T cells shared few TRB sequences with blood.

Sampled 1 year posttransplant, controls received myeloablative marrow transplants, methotrexate and a calcineurin inhibitor. This CDR3 has 15 residues. The V gene end was trimmed by 4 bases and the J gene end by 8 bases; junction bases not matched to a gene: 13. Germline CDR1 is SGHTA and CDR2 is FQGNSA. TCRdb's copy holds only in-frame clones and misses some; the assay was immunoSEQ multiplex PCR. The sample includes about 18,000 clones, 85% of them seen just once. This specimen consisted of PBMCs, obtained after allogeneic stem cell transplant with calcineurin inhibitor and methotrexate. The chain couples TRBV7-2 to TRBJ1-2, with TRBD1 matching over 7 bases. The origin of this receptor is a female patient between 18 and 30 years old who received an allogeneic stem cell transplant from an unrelated donor, was CMV-positive, and had acute and chronic GVHD. Some T cells may be provided by the graft donor. The CDR3 DNA reads as TGTGCCAGCAGCTACTCAAGACAGGGCGGGGACGGCTACACCTTC. The encoded protein is CASSYSRQGGDGYTF. The whole variable domain, filled in from reference TRBV7-2 and TRBJ1-2, reads GAGVSQSPSNKVTEKGKDVELRCDPISGHTALYWYRQSLGQGLEFLIYFQGNSAPDKSGLPSDRFSAERTGGSVSTLTIQRTQQEDSAVYLCASSYSRQGGDGYTFGSGTRLTVV.